A selection of T cell receptor beta chains follows, all from one sample in a study of shared clonotypes between healthy human individuals. Clones were sequenced by immunoSEQ multiplex PCR, and TCRdb holds only the in-frame ones, with some missing. The table lists about 120,000 clones, 68% of them singletons, with over 20% in the top ten. The specimen was memory CD8+ T cells sorted from blood. The receptors here all came from a woman between 25 and 40 years old in good health. The CDR3 runs from the conserved cysteine through the conserved F or W. The D gene is left open where the match is weak.

j_gene: TRBJ2-3; v_gene: TRBV7-2; d_gene: NA; CDR3aa: CASRSGAGLSTDTQYF
j_gene: TRBJ2-1; v_gene: TRBV7-9; d_gene: TRBD2; CDR3aa: CASSLTSGTSGIYNEQFF
j_gene: TRBJ2-2; v_gene: TRBV10-1; d_gene: TRBD1; CDR3aa: CASSSGTGHTGELFF
j_gene: TRBJ2-7; v_gene: TRBV25-1; d_gene: TRBD2; CDR3aa: CATLGASGYEQYF
j_gene: TRBJ2-2; v_gene: TRBV2; d_gene: NA; CDR3aa: CASYPRVGMRTLNTGELFF
j_gene: TRBJ2-1; v_gene: TRBV25-1; d_gene: TRBD2; CDR3aa: CASSGTSGRIGEQFF
j_gene: TRBJ2-5; v_gene: TRBV6-5; d_gene: NA; CDR3aa: CASSSSETQYF
j_gene: TRBJ2-1; v_gene: TRBV30; d_gene: NA; CDR3aa: CAWPSLGLGYNEQFF
j_gene: TRBJ2-7; v_gene: TRBV4-1; d_gene: TRBD2; CDR3aa: CASSQGLAGVGKQYF
j_gene: TRBJ2-2; v_gene: TRBV28; d_gene: NA; CDR3aa: CASSDTGPVGTGELFF
j_gene: TRBJ2-1; v_gene: TRBV6-5; d_gene: TRBD2; CDR3aa: CASRMGTSVNNEQFF
j_gene: TRBJ2-3; v_gene: TRBV6-4; d_gene: TRBD2; CDR3aa: CASRPSGDTDTQYF
j_gene: TRBJ1-3; v_gene: TRBV7-2; d_gene: TRBD1; CDR3aa: CASSLDRGFQNTIYF
j_gene: TRBJ2-1; v_gene: TRBV5-1; d_gene: NA; CDR3aa: CASSLQREGGLQQFF
j_gene: TRBJ2-7; v_gene: TRBV27; d_gene: NA; CDR3aa: CASFASSYEQYF
j_gene: TRBJ1-2; v_gene: TRBV6-5; d_gene: TRBD1; CDR3aa: CASSYQGTGNYGYTF
j_gene: TRBJ2-7; v_gene: TRBV19; d_gene: TRBD2; CDR3aa: CASSPGPSGVNEQYF
j_gene: TRBJ2-7; v_gene: TRBV5-4; d_gene: NA; CDR3aa: CASSFYATRLLENEQYF
j_gene: TRBJ2-1; v_gene: TRBV6-4; d_gene: NA; CDR3aa: CASSAGVRSYNERFF
j_gene: TRBJ2-1; v_gene: TRBV7-6; d_gene: TRBD2; CDR3aa: CASSLPGAGVWFF
j_gene: TRBJ2-1; v_gene: TRBV6-4; d_gene: TRBD2; CDR3aa: CASSAGTSNEQFF
j_gene: NA; v_gene: TRBV15; d_gene: TRBD2; CDR3aa: CATSTQWASGILSEQYF
j_gene: TRBJ1-4; v_gene: TRBV5-6; d_gene: TRBD1; CDR3aa: CASSLAADRQGFF
j_gene: TRBJ1-5; v_gene: TRBV7-6; d_gene: NA; CDR3aa: CASSFRRGQPQHF
j_gene: TRBJ1-1; v_gene: TRBV29-1; d_gene: NA; CDR3aa: CSVELDIEAFF
j_gene: TRBJ2-3; v_gene: TRBV9; d_gene: NA; CDR3aa: CASRYPAPNTQYF
j_gene: TRBJ2-1; v_gene: TRBV5-1; d_gene: NA; CDR3aa: CASSFLSGPLGDEQFF
j_gene: TRBJ2-2; v_gene: TRBV6-1; d_gene: NA; CDR3aa: CASSEDDGSTGELFF
j_gene: TRBJ2-7; v_gene: TRBV27; d_gene: TRBD2; CDR3aa: CASSPATSGTYEQYF
j_gene: TRBJ2-1; v_gene: TRBV6-6; d_gene: NA; CDR3aa: CALGEGYNEQFF
j_gene: TRBJ2-1; v_gene: TRBV19; d_gene: TRBD2; CDR3aa: CASSIGGRENEQFF
j_gene: TRBJ1-3; v_gene: TRBV28; d_gene: NA; CDR3aa: CASSLLEGSINTIYF
j_gene: TRBJ2-7; v_gene: TRBV6-5; d_gene: TRBD2; CDR3aa: CASSYRIAGSYEQYF
j_gene: TRBJ1-5; v_gene: TRBV15; d_gene: NA; CDR3aa: CATSWRAQSNQPQHF
j_gene: NA; v_gene: TRBV10-3; d_gene: NA; CDR3aa: CAISDPGSSTYEQYF
j_gene: TRBJ1-1; v_gene: TRBV13; d_gene: NA; CDR3aa: CASSLSQINTEAFF
j_gene: TRBJ2-1; v_gene: TRBV6-5; d_gene: TRBD2; CDR3aa: CASRGLAAYNEQFF
j_gene: TRBJ2-1; v_gene: TRBV19; d_gene: TRBD2; CDR3aa: CASSMWREGPRNEQFF
j_gene: TRBJ2-1; v_gene: TRBV19; d_gene: NA; CDR3aa: CASSIEMIVGNSYNEQFF
j_gene: TRBJ2-7; v_gene: TRBV6-1; d_gene: TRBD1; CDR3aa: CASSELDRAYEQYF
j_gene: TRBJ2-1; v_gene: TRBV29-1; d_gene: TRBD1; CDR3aa: CSVEGRTGVYNEQFF
j_gene: TRBJ1-1; v_gene: TRBV7-6; d_gene: NA; CDR3aa: CASSFLQGIDAEAFF
j_gene: TRBJ2-5; v_gene: TRBV7-2; d_gene: NA; CDR3aa: CASSAQPSDIHPQYF
j_gene: TRBJ2-7; v_gene: TRBV9; d_gene: TRBD2; CDR3aa: CASSLSGRSEQYF
j_gene: TRBJ2-3; v_gene: TRBV11-1; d_gene: TRBD1; CDR3aa: CASSLGTGVDTQYF
j_gene: TRBJ2-4; v_gene: TRBV27; d_gene: TRBD2; CDR3aa: CASSRLTGLAGVFNIQYF
j_gene: TRBJ1-5; v_gene: TRBV28; d_gene: TRBD1; CDR3aa: CASSPPGTGWNQPQHF
j_gene: TRBJ2-5; v_gene: TRBV27; d_gene: TRBD1; CDR3aa: CASSPGTGEETQYF
j_gene: TRBJ2-7; v_gene: TRBV14; d_gene: TRBD1; CDR3aa: CASSQVPGGISYEQYF
j_gene: TRBJ2-2; v_gene: TRBV19; d_gene: NA; CDR3aa: CASSLLGGVTGELFF
j_gene: TRBJ1-4; v_gene: TRBV28; d_gene: NA; CDR3aa: CASSFRGGTNEKLFF
j_gene: TRBJ1-4; v_gene: TRBV11-2; d_gene: NA; CDR3aa: CASSRPIGWGEKLFF
j_gene: TRBJ1-4; v_gene: TRBV21-1; d_gene: NA; CDR3aa: CASSAYLATVHNEKLFF
j_gene: TRBJ1-1; v_gene: TRBV7-9; d_gene: NA; CDR3aa: CASTRRQGEAFF
j_gene: TRBJ2-1; v_gene: TRBV25-1; d_gene: NA; CDR3aa: CASSYASLDSDEQFF
j_gene: TRBJ1-1; v_gene: TRBV6-5; d_gene: TRBD1; CDR3aa: CASRPIIQGGTEAFF
j_gene: TRBJ2-1; v_gene: TRBV7-6; d_gene: TRBD2; CDR3aa: CASSLWITGTSGRARNNEQFF
j_gene: TRBJ1-5; v_gene: TRBV15; d_gene: NA; CDR3aa: CATSRGDTHYSNQPQHF